Following are 4 T cell receptor beta chains from one sample sequenced in a study of response to subunit inactivated influenza vaccine. TCRdb recomputed calls from the RT-PCR reads with MiXCR, one row per CDR3 protein. The sample shows about 530,000 distinct CDR3 sequences, 12% of them seen only once. The sequenced sample was PBMCs from blood, obtained on the day of vaccination. The receptors originated from a man in his fifties who received an inactivated influenza vaccine.

The genes are TRBV27 and TRBJ2-1, with 11 bases matching TRBD2. The trim removed 6 bases at V and 0 bases at J, leaving 7 bases unmatched. The CDR3 is 17 amino acids. Germline-derived CDR1 and CDR2 are MNHEY and SMNVEV (reference sequence). The CDR3, as DNA: TGTGCCAGCAGGGGACTAGCGGCGTATAGCTCCTACAATGAGCAGTTCTTC. Its protein is CASRGLAAYSSYNEQFF.

This clonotype showed up just a few times. In DNA, the CDR3 is TGTGCCAGCAGCCGGACCGCTCACTACAATGAGCAGTTCTTC. It yields the protein CASSRTAHYNEQFF. The chain recombines TRBV6-1 with TRBJ2-1, with D unresolved. The CDR3 loop spans 14 amino acids. Trimming removed 6 bases from V and 3 bases from J, with 12 bases in between. Looked up from germline, CDR1 is MNHNS and CDR2 is SASEGT.

This clonotype was counted only a few times. CDR3 nucleotides: TGTGCCAGCAGAGGTCGGTGGGGTCATGGGAGGAGCTCCTACAATGAGCAGTTCTTC. Protein product: CASRGRWGHGRSSYNEQFF. This sequence joins TRBV28 and TRBJ2-1, with D perhaps matching TRBD2 (6 bases). The CDR3 contains 19 residues. V was pared by 6 bases and J by 0 bases, with 24 bases between. From germline, CDR1 is MDHEN and CDR2 SYDVKM.

This clonotype was counted between two and nine times. This rearrangement joins TRBV5-1 to TRBJ2-5, with 7 bases aligning to TRBD1. V dropped 0 bases and J dropped 5; count of bases not matched to a gene: 7. The germline V gene has CDR1 SGHRS and CDR2 YFSETQ. The CDR3 is made up of 15 amino acids. For the CDR3, the DNA is TGCGCCAGCAGCTTGGGACAGGGCATGTCCGAGACCCAGTACTTC. Translation: CASSLGQGMSETQYF.